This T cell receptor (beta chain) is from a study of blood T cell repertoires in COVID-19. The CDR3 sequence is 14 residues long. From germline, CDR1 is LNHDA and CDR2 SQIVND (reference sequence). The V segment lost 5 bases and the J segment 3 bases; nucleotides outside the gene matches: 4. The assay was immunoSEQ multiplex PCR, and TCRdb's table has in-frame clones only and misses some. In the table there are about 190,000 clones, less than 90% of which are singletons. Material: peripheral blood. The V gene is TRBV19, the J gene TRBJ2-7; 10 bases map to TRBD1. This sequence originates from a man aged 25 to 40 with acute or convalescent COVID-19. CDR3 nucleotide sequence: TGTGCCAGTAGTCTCCGGGACAGGGGCTACGAGCAGTACTTC. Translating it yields CASSLRDRGYEQYF.